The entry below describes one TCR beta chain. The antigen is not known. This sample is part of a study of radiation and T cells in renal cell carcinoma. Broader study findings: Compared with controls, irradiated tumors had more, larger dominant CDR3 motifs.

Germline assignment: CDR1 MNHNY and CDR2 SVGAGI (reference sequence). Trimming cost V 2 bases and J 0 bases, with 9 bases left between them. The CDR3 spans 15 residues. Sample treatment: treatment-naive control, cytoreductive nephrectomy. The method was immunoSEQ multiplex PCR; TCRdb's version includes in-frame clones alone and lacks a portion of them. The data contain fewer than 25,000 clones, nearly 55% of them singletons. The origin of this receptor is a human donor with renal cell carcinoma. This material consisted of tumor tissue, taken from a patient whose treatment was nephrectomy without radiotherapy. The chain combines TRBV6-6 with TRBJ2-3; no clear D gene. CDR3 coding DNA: TGTGCCAGCAGTTACCGGCTTCACAGCACAGATACGCAGTATTTT. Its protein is CASSYRLHSTDTQYF.